This TCR beta chain came from a study of T-cell reconstitution after alpha-beta-depleted transplantation in children. Overall study results and limits: Most T-cell counts and diversity one year after the transplant came from T cells that were newly produced.

There are many counts of this clonotype. Its antigen is not identified. Unique molecular identifiers were incorporated during preparation of the TCRbeta library. TCRdb re-analysed the PCR reads in MiXCR, keeping a single row per CDR3 protein. Here the sample spans around 700,000 distinct CDR3 sequences, approximately 14% being singletons. The source is a girl aged 2 to 10 with congenital amegakaryocytic thrombocytopenia, due to receive a stem cell transplant. The sequencing here drew on PBMCs, taken before TCRalphabeta/CD19-depleted stem cell transplant.

CDR3 sequence: CSAGGLATGELFF. In nucleotides, the CDR3 is TGCAGTGCCGGGGGGCTTGCCACCGGGGAGCTGTTTTTT. The chain recombines TRBV20-1 with TRBJ2-2; tentative D call: TRBD2 (7 bases). This CDR3 has 13 amino acids. V lost 6 bases, J lost 4 bases, and 12 bases lay in between. The germline V gene has CDR1 DFQATT and CDR2 SNEGSKA (reference sequence).